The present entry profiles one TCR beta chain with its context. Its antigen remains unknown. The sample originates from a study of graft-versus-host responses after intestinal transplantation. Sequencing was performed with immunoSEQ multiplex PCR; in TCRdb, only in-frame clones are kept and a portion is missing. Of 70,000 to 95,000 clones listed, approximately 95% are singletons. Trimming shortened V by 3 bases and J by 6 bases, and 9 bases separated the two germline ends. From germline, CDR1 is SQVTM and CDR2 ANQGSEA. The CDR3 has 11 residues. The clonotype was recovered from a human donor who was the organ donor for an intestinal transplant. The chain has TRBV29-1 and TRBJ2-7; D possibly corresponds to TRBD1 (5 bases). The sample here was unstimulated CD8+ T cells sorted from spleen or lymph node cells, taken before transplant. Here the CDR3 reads CSVEQGGEQYF. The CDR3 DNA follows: TGCAGCGTTGAGCAGGGCGGCGAGCAGTACTTC.